One and the same sample provided the 9 T cell receptor beta chains below, sequenced in a study of human T cells and chemical hapten exposure. Time point defined: patch test 1, 2 weeks after DPC sensitization. Treatment defined: therapeutic diphenylcyclopropenone sensitization with weekly scalp DPC. TCRdb independently ran MiXCR on the RACE reads; one entry per CDR3 protein. The profile covers around 71,000 distinct CDR3 sequences, with 9.8% appearing a single time and 3.3% taken by the ten largest. The sequences come from whole blood, collected in connection with sensitization to the hapten diphenylcyclopropenone (DPC). These receptors all stem from a woman aged 35 to 49 with alopecia areata. Some clones in this sample may be carry-over from other donors' samples.

This clonotype has a count of ten or more. The chain has TRBV20-1 and TRBJ1-1; TRBD1 matches at 7 bases. The CDR3 runs 13 residues. J gave up 4 bases and V 5 bases, and 7 bases lay outside the gene matches. CDR1 DFQATT and CDR2 SNEGSKA come from the germline V gene (reference sequence). CDR3 sequence (DNA): TGCAGTGCTTATGCAGGGGGTGGCACTGAAGCTTTCTTT. Protein: CSAYAGGGTEAFF.

This clonotype was recorded many times. The chain employs TRBV7-2 and TRBJ2-2; 8 bases agree with TRBD1. The CDR3 totals 15 residues. J was trimmed by 6 bases and V by 1 base; bases with no gene match: 4. Germline assignment: CDR1 SGHTA and CDR2 FQGNSA. The CDR3 spells CASSLDRGRAGELFF. As DNA, the CDR3 is TGTGCCAGCAGCTTAGACAGGGGGAGAGCCGGGGAGCTGTTTTTT.

This clonotype has ten or more counts. The chain links TRBV7-2 to TRBJ2-2; D not resolved. V lost 4 bases and J lost 1, with 16 bases in between. Germline values: CDR1 SGHTA, CDR2 FQGNSA. The CDR3 has 17 amino acids. For the CDR3, the DNA is TGTGCCAGCAGCTCCGTGAATAGGGCGTTGAACACCGGGGAGCTGTTTTTT. This translates into CASSSVNRALNTGELFF.

This clonotype showed up many times. The chain employs TRBV12-3 or TRBV12-4 and TRBJ1-4; TRBD1 aligns across 7 bases. CDR3 size: 14 residues. Trimming removed 7 bases from V and 7 bases from J; junction bases left unmatched: 9. The CDR3 DNA reads as TGTGCCAGCACCCGGGACAGTGGCGTTGAAAAACTGTTTTTT. Amino acid sequence: CASTRDSGVEKLFF.

This clonotype was seen more than once but under ten times. The CDR3: CASSLDAGRAEQFF. The CDR3 DNA is TGTGCCAGCAGCTTAGATGCAGGGAGGGCTGAGCAGTTCTTC. The chain has TRBV11-3 and TRBJ2-1; 7 bases match TRBD2. Unmatched junction bases numbered 5, after V lost 0 bases and J lost 9 bases. The germline gives CDR1 SGHNT, CDR2 YENEEA. This CDR3 has 14 amino acids. The complete variable domain, with remaining parts taken from reference TRBV11-3 and TRBJ2-1, reads EAGVVQSPRYKIIEKKQPVAFWCNPISGHNTLYWYLQNLGQGPELLIRYENEEAVDDSQLPKDRFSAERLKGVDSTLKIQPAELGDSAVYLCASSLDAGRAEQFFGPGTRLTVL.

This clonotype has only a few counts. The V and J genes are TRBV19 and TRBJ2-1; the D is unclear. Germline CDR1 is LNHDA and CDR2 is SQIVND (reference sequence). Trimming stripped 3 bases from V and 6 bases from J, with 9 bases between. The CDR3 consists of 13 residues. The CDR3 reads CASSIGQLNEQFF. CDR3 bases: TGTGCCAGTAGTATTGGGCAACTCAATGAGCAGTTCTTC.

This clonotype was observed a handful of times. The V gene is TRBV12-3 or TRBV12-4, the J gene TRBJ2-7; D gene unclear. Trimming shortened V by 6 bases and J by 6 bases, and 15 bases separated the two germline ends. This CDR3 spans 13 amino acids. The CDR3 protein is CASSLGPLTEQYF. In DNA form, the CDR3 reads TGTGCCAGCAGCCTGGGCCCCCTCACCGAGCAGTACTTC.

This clonotype was counted at least ten times. DNA of the CDR3: TGTGCCAGCATCCTTAACCGGGACAGGGACCCCTCGGATGGGTATGGCTACACCTTC. It specifies CASILNRDRDPSDGYGYTF. The V and J genes are TRBV11-3 and TRBJ1-2; 9 positions agree with TRBD1. V lost 7 bases and J lost 5; bases outside the gene matches: 23. The CDR3 contains 19 residues. The V gene's germline CDR1 is SGHNT and CDR2 YENEEA.

The genes are TRBV6-4 and TRBJ2-5, with D maybe TRBD2 (6 bases). The CDR3 extends over 17 amino acids. The V gene's germline CDR1 is MRHNA and CDR2 SNTAGT. V lost 9 bases and J lost 1, with 24 bases in between. CDR3 DNA sequence: TGTGCCAGGACGGGACTTCCCGATCAAGTTTTCCAAGAGACCCAGTACTTC. Translation gives CARTGLPDQVFQETQYF.